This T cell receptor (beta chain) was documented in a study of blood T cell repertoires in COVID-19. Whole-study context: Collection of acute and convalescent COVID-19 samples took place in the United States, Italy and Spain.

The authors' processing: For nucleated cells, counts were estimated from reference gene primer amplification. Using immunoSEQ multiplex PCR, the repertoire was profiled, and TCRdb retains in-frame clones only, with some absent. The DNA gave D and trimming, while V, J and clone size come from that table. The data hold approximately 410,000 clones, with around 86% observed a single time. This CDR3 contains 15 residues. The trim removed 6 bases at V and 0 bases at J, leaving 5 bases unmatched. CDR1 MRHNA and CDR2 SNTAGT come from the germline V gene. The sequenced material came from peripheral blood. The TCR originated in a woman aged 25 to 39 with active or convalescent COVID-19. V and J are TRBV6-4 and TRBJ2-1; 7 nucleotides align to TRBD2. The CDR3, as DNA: TGTGCCAGCAGCGGCGGGAGAGGCTCCTACAATGAGCAGTTCTTC. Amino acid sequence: CASSGGRGSYNEQFF.